These 15 T cell receptor beta chains came from one sample sequenced in a study of OX40 agonist ivuxolimab in advanced cancers. Sequenced by immunoSEQ multiplex PCR; TCRdb stores in-frame clones only, minus some. The sample has 58,000 or so clones; roughly nine tenths are singletons. The sample was CD4+ or CD8+ T cells sorted from blood, taken in a trial of the OX40 agonist ivuxolimab. The receptors shown here come from an adult with an advanced solid tumor such as melanoma, head and neck, liver or kidney cancer.

The rearrangement joins TRBV2 to TRBJ1-5, with 11 bases matching TRBD1. Germline CDR1 and CDR2: SNHLY and FYNNEI. The CDR3 is 15 residues long. J gave up 7 bases and V 2 bases, and 4 bases lay outside the gene matches. The CDR3 DNA sequence: TGTGCCAGCAGTGAAATGGGACAGGGGGGGCAGCCCCAGCATTTT. Encoded protein: CASSEMGQGGQPQHF.

The rearrangement joins TRBV5-1 to TRBJ1-4; D possibly corresponds to TRBD1 (5 bases). Per the germline V gene, CDR1 is SGHRS and CDR2 is YFSETQ. This CDR3 comprises 16 residues. With 2 bases removed from V and 0 bases from J, the gap between germline ends came to 11 bases. The CDR3 region has the DNA TGCGCCAGCAGCTTCGAGCCAGGGACAACTAATGAAAAACTGTTTTTT. Translation gives CASSFEPGTTNEKLFF.

The rearrangement uses TRBV2 and TRBJ1-1, with 7 bases lining up with TRBD1. In germline, CDR1 is SNHLY, CDR2 FYNNEI. With V trimmed by 6 bases and J by 0 bases, 4 bases remained unmatched. The CDR3 extends over 14 amino acids. The CDR3 bases are TGTGCCAGCAGGAAGGGACAGATGAACACTGAAGCTTTCTTT. Amino acid sequence: CASRKGQMNTEAFF.

A word on this clone: Other nucleotide sequences in the sample specify the same CDR3. The rearrangement links TRBV7-2 to TRBJ2-5; D not certain. The CDR3 length is 12 residues. Germline-derived CDR1 and CDR2 are SGHTA and FQGNSA. Trimming removed 4 bases at V and 0 bases at J, with 3 bases between. The CDR3, as DNA: TGTGCCAGCAGCTCCTACCAAGAGACCCAGTACTTC. Translating gives CASSSYQETQYF.

In its sample, this clone was seen a few times. This chain links TRBV7-2 with TRBJ1-5, with D hard to call. The CDR3 covers 14 residues. CDR1 SGHTA and CDR2 FQGNSA come from the germline V gene. V was trimmed by 1 base and J by 4 bases, leaving 8 bases between them. DNA of the CDR3: TGTGCCAGCAGCTTAGTGCCAGAAAATCAGCCCCAGCATTTT. It is translated as CASSLVPENQPQHF.

V usage is TRBV19 and J usage is TRBJ2-7; either TRBD1 or TRBD2 may supply D (5 bases each). This CDR3 region has 14 residues. Germline CDR1 and CDR2: LNHDA and SQIVND (reference sequence). V gave up 1 base and J gave up 2 bases, with 9 bases separating them. CDR3 protein: CASSIVQGPYEQYF. The CDR3 bases are TGTGCCAGTAGTATAGTCCAGGGACCCTACGAGCAGTACTTC. Full variable domain (rest looked up from reference TRBV19 and TRBJ2-7): DGGITQSPKYLFRKEGQNVTLSCEQNLNHDAMYWYRQDPGQGLRLIYYSQIVNDFQKGDIAEGYSVSREKKESFPLTVTSAQKNPTAFYLCASSIVQGPYEQYFGPGTRLTVT.

J is TRBJ1-2 and V is TRBV10-3; no definite D call. The CDR3 covers 12 residues. The germline V gene has CDR1 ENHRY and CDR2 SYGVKD. The V end lost 3 bases, the J end lost 8 bases, and 10 bases lay between the germline ends. CDR3 region: CAISDGDDGYTF. DNA of the CDR3: TGTGCCATCAGTGATGGGGATGACGGCTACACCTTC.

This chain joins TRBV11-2 and TRBJ2-7, with 8 positions matching TRBD1. Germline lookup yields CDR1 SGHAT and CDR2 FQNNGV. This CDR3 contains 18 residues. The J segment lost 3 bases and the V segment lost 5 bases, leaving 18 bases of the junction unmatched. CDR3 amino acids: CASSRNLPTGTGLYEQYF. The CDR3 DNA sequence: TGTGCCAGCAGCCGTAATTTACCTACCGGGACAGGCCTCTACGAGCAGTACTTC.

The chain combines TRBV10-3 with TRBJ2-2; 10 positions agree with TRBD2. Germline CDR1 and CDR2: ENHRY and SYGVKD. V was pared by 8 bases and J by 0 bases, with 3 bases of the junction left unmatched. The CDR3 extends over 15 amino acids. DNA of the CDR3: TGTGCCATCGGGCTAGCGGGGGCGAACACCGGGGAGCTGTTTTTT. This translates into CAIGLAGANTGELFF.

V gene TRBV9 combines with J gene TRBJ2-5, with 9 positions matching TRBD2. With V trimmed by 4 bases and J by 3 bases, 7 bases remained unmatched. In germline, CDR1 is SGDLS, CDR2 YYNGEE. The CDR3 consists of 15 residues. The chain's CDR3 is CASSPGTSWEETQYF. CDR3 DNA sequence: TGTGCCAGCAGCCCCGGGACTAGCTGGGAAGAGACCCAGTACTTC.

The V gene is TRBV11-3, the J gene TRBJ2-3; the D gene is possibly TRBD2 (5 bases). Trimming took 4 bases from V and 1 from J, leaving 15 bases between them. The CDR3 is 16 residues long. CDR1 SGHNT and CDR2 YENEEA come from the germline V gene. The CDR3 sequence is CASSSSLGVGTDTQYF. In nucleotides, the CDR3 is TGTGCCAGCAGCTCTTCCCTCGGGGTGGGCACAGATACGCAGTATTTT.

This chain uses TRBV19 with TRBJ2-2; 10 bases fit TRBD2. J was trimmed by 7 bases and V by 5 bases; bases with no gene match: 13. This CDR3 has 17 residues. Germline CDR1 is LNHDA and CDR2 is SQIVND (reference sequence). The CDR3 bases are TGTGCCAGTAGTTTAGCGGGGGGCCCGAGTCGGGGCGGGGAGCTGTTTTTT. It is translated as CASSLAGGPSRGGELFF.

The rearrangement links TRBV11-2 to TRBJ2-6; 11 bases are shared with TRBD1. CDR1 and CDR2 (germline): SGHAT, FQNNGV. The J segment lost 2 bases and the V segment lost 5 bases, leaving 8 bases of the junction unmatched. This CDR3 is built from 18 residues. CDR3 nucleotide sequence: TGTGCCAGCAGCAAAAGGGACAGGGGGAGGGCTGGGGCCAACGTCCTGACTTTC. It encodes CASSKRDRGRAGANVLTF.

The V gene is TRBV19, the J gene TRBJ2-1; 8 nucleotides match TRBD2. The CDR3 contains 17 residues. J gave up 0 bases and V 3 bases, and 7 bases lay outside the gene matches. From germline, CDR1 is LNHDA and CDR2 SQIVND (reference sequence). In DNA form, the CDR3 reads TGTGCCAGTAGTATGTTCGGCGGGAGGAGCTCCTACAATGAGCAGTTCTTC. This gives the protein CASSMFGGRSSYNEQFF.

V gene TRBV18 combines with J gene TRBJ1-1; 7 bases agree with TRBD1. Germline trimming cut 1 base from V and 5 bases from J; bases unmatched to any gene: 4. Germline loops: CDR1 KGHSH, CDR2 LQKENI. This CDR3 contains 14 residues. CDR3 sequence (DNA): TGTGCCAGCTCACCACAGGGGGCGAGAACTGAAGCTTTCTTT. This translates into CASSPQGARTEAFF.